This T cell receptor (beta chain) is drawn from a study of blood T cell repertoires in COVID-19. Whole-study context: From the United States, Italy and Spain came samples of acute and convalescent COVID-19. T cells, B-cell-depleted T cells, or PBMCs supplied cDNA or gDNA.

The CDR3 contains 15 residues. The junction had 7 bases not matched to a gene; V was cut back by 0 bases and J by 6 bases. The germline V gene has CDR1 SGHRS and CDR2 YFSETQ. How the authors handled the data: Reference gene primer amplification yielded estimated nucleated cell counts. Repertoires were generated with immunoSEQ multiplex PCR, while TCRdb's copy carries only in-frame clones and drops some. V and J calls and clone size are those listed in that table; D and trimming were worked out from the DNA. The sample has 170,000 or so clones; roughly 83% are singletons. The sample taken for sequencing was peripheral blood. The rearrangement links TRBV5-1 to TRBJ1-2; 8 positions agree with TRBD1. This clonotype was obtained from a man aged 18 to 29 with active or convalescent COVID-19. The CDR3 bases are TGCGCCAGCAGCTTGGAAGGACAGGGTCGCCATGGCTACACCTTC. This translates into CASSLEGQGRHGYTF.